Each of the 27 T cell receptor beta chains below was sequenced from the same sample in a study of cytomegalovirus exposure and HLA in healthy donors. Produced via immunoSEQ multiplex PCR; TCRdb's table is partial and in-frame only. The sample yields more than 120,000 clones, more than 85% seen once. Sequencing input: PBMCs. The source is a man aged 18 to 29 in good health and CMV-seropositive.

This chain joins TRBV9 and TRBJ1-5; a possible D gene is TRBD1 (5 bases). Per germline, CDR1 SGDLS and CDR2 YYNGEE. The CDR3 runs to 14 residues. The V and J ends lost 3 bases and 8 bases respectively, with 15 bases between them. The CDR3 loop reads CASSGSSKTEPQHF. The CDR3 bases are TGTGCCAGCAGCGGATCCTCAAAGACAGAGCCCCAGCATTTT.

The rearrangement joins TRBV30 to TRBJ2-5; 10 nucleotides align to TRBD2. The CDR3 runs to 14 residues. Per germline, CDR1 GTSNPN and CDR2 SVGIG (reference sequence). Germline trimming cut 4 bases from V and 2 bases from J; bases unmatched to any gene: 4. CDR3 bases: TGTGCCTGGACTAGCGGGGGACGTCAAGAGACCCAGTACTTC. It is translated as CAWTSGGRQETQYF.

CDR3 amino acids: CASSYYRGGYGYTF. In DNA, the CDR3 is TGTGCCAGCAGTTACTACAGGGGGGGCTATGGCTACACCTTC. This rearrangement joins TRBV6-5 to TRBJ1-2; TRBD1 agrees at 8 bases. The CDR3 is 14 residues long. CDR1 is MNHEY and CDR2 is SVGAGI in the germline V gene. V was pared by 1 base and J by 4 bases, with 2 bases of the junction left unmatched.

This clone was detected a few times. The gene calls are TRBV6-5 and TRBJ2-7; 9 nucleotides align to TRBD2. Germline V gene data show CDR1 as MNHEY and CDR2 as SVGAGI. Trimming removed 0 bases from V and 11 bases from J; junction bases left unmatched: 8. The CDR3 spans 14 residues. CDR3 DNA sequence: TGTGCCAGCAGTTACTCGAACCCTAGCGGGATAAAGTACTTC. This gives the protein CASSYSNPSGIKYF.

This clone was seen just once. This chain joins TRBV10-3 and TRBJ2-5, with 10 bases that match TRBD1. The CDR3 has 13 amino acids. The trim removed 8 bases at V and 3 bases at J, leaving 3 bases unmatched. Germline CDR1 and CDR2: ENHRY and SYGVKD. In DNA form, the CDR3 reads TGTGCCATCCGGGGACAGGGGAAAGAGACCCAGTACTTC. It encodes CAIRGQGKETQYF.

This chain uses TRBV13 with TRBJ1-1; D might be TRBD1 (6 bases). Germline V gene sequence: CDR1 PRHDT, CDR2 FYEKMQ (reference sequence). Trimming cost V 6 bases and J 4 bases, with 18 bases left between them. The CDR3 contains 15 residues. CDR3 protein: CASRPTIQGFTEAFF. DNA of the CDR3: TGTGCCAGCAGGCCGACCATACAGGGTTTCACTGAAGCTTTCTTT. Complete variable domain (other parts from reference TRBV13 and TRBJ1-1): AAGVIQSPRHLIKEKRETATLKCYPIPRHDTVYWYQQGPGQDPQFLISFYEKMQSDKGSIPDRFSAQQFSDYHSELNMSSLELGDSALYFCASRPTIQGFTEAFFGQGTRLTVV.

This clone was counted between two and nine times. The chain employs TRBV27 and TRBJ1-2; 7 nucleotides match TRBD1. Trimming cost V 3 bases and J 8 bases; bases outside gene matches: 6. The CDR3 totals 13 residues. Germline CDR1 reads MNHEY; CDR2 reads SMNVEV (reference sequence). The CDR3 spells CASSLSTGRGYTF. DNA of the CDR3: TGTGCCAGCAGTTTGTCGACAGGGAGGGGCTACACCTTC.

The chain combines TRBV5-1 with TRBJ2-3, with D possibly matching TRBD2 (6 bases). The CDR3 has 16 amino acids. The V gene lost 0 bases and the J gene lost 1 base, with 12 bases spanning the gap. Germline CDR1 reads SGHRS; CDR2 reads YFSETQ. CDR3 in amino acids: CASSLEGREGTDTQYF. CDR3 DNA sequence: TGCGCCAGCAGCTTGGAGGGGCGGGAAGGCACAGATACGCAGTATTTT.

V gene TRBV5-6 combines with J gene TRBJ2-7; D not certain. The germline CDR1 and CDR2 sequences are SGHDT and YYEEEE. The CDR3 has 11 amino acids. The V end lost 4 bases, the J end lost 3 bases, and 5 bases lay between the germline ends. CDR3 sequence (DNA): TGTGCCAGCAGCAAACACTACGAGCAGTACTTC. Amino acids: CASSKHYEQYF.

This clone was seen a handful of times. J is TRBJ2-2 and V is TRBV5-1, with D tentatively TRBD1 (6 bases). Germline CDR1 is SGHRS and CDR2 is YFSETQ. There are 14 residues in the CDR3. V was clipped by 4 bases and J by 8 bases, with 15 bases between them. The CDR3 here is CASSGDILAGELFF. CDR3 coding DNA: TGCGCCAGCAGCGGGGACATACTGGCAGGGGAGCTGTTTTTT.

The chain carries TRBV7-6 and TRBJ1-4; D is unresolved. The V gene's germline CDR1 is SGHVS and CDR2 FNYEAQ. Trimming took off 5 bases at V and 8 bases at J, with 12 bases between the two ends. The CDR3 runs to 13 residues. The CDR3 reads CASSPEVNEKLFF. CDR3 DNA sequence: TGTGCCAGCAGCCCCGAGGTCAACGAAAAACTGTTTTTT.

The chain has TRBV7-9 and TRBJ2-1; TRBD2 might be the D (5 bases). V lost 5 bases and J 11 bases, leaving 22 bases between the germline ends. This CDR3 comprises 15 residues. Germline V gives CDR1 SEHNR, CDR2 FQNEAQ (reference sequence). CDR3 in amino acids: CASSPKGTDSAKQFF. CDR3 sequence (DNA): TGTGCCAGCAGCCCCAAAGGTACGGACTCCGCTAAGCAGTTCTTC.

J is TRBJ2-7 and V is TRBV5-1; a possible D gene is TRBD1 (6 bases). Germline V CDR1 and CDR2: SGHRS, YFSETQ. This CDR3 has 16 residues. The germline V and J ends were trimmed by 0 bases and 7 bases, with 20 bases remaining between them. The CDR3 DNA reads TGCGCCAGCAGCTTGGCCGCAGGGGCCTCGGTTCAGGAGCAGTACTTC. Translating gives CASSLAAGASVQEQYF. Combining the CDR3 with reference TRBV5-1 and TRBJ2-7 gives the whole variable domain KAGVTQTPRYLIKTRGQQVTLSCSPISGHRSVSWYQQTPGQGLQFLFEYFSETQRNKGNFPGRFSGRQFSNSRSEMNVSTLELGDSALYLCASSLAAGASVQEQYFGPGTRLTVT.

The V and J genes are TRBV28 and TRBJ2-3, with unresolved D. The germline CDR1 and CDR2 sequences are MDHEN and SYDVKM. CDR3 length: 14 residues. V lost 7 bases and J 0 bases, leaving 11 bases between the germline ends. CDR3 sequence reads: CASTRKPSTDTQYF. CDR3 sequence (DNA): TGTGCCAGCACCCGTAAGCCCAGCACAGATACGCAGTATTTT.

This sequence joins TRBV2 and TRBJ1-5, with unresolved D. Deletions cut 4 bases from V and 2 bases from J, with 15 bases between. Germline CDR1 reads SNHLY; CDR2 reads FYNNEI. The CDR3 has 16 residues. The CDR3 DNA reads as TGTGCCAGCAGTGGCCGCGGGCCCCCGGGCAATCAGCCCCAGCATTTT. It encodes CASSGRGPPGNQPQHF. Full variable domain (rest looked up from reference TRBV2 and TRBJ1-5): EPEVTQTPSHQVTQMGQEVILRCVPISNHLYFYWYRQILGQKVEFLVSFYNNEISEKSEIFDDQFSVERPDGSNFTLKIRSTKLEDSAMYFCASSGRGPPGNQPQHFGDGTRLSIL.

V is TRBV11-3 and J is TRBJ2-1, with 7 bases identical to TRBD2. Trimming removed 5 bases from V and 9 bases from J; junction bases left unmatched: 16. Germline CDR1 SGHNT, CDR2 YENEEA. CDR3 length: 16 residues. Written as DNA, the CDR3 is TGTGCCAGCAGCCCCCTCGTTGGCGGGAGTGTAGGTGAGCAGTTCTTC. Translation gives CASSPLVGGSVGEQFF.

The chain has TRBV6-5 and TRBJ2-7; 9 bases fit TRBD2. The V segment lost 5 bases and the J segment 4 bases; nucleotides outside the gene matches: 9. In germline, CDR1 is MNHEY, CDR2 SVGAGI. The CDR3 covers 15 residues. CDR3 DNA: TGTGCCAGCAGTGGGCGCGGGGGGGTAAATTACGAGCAGTACTTC. Amino acids: CASSGRGGVNYEQYF.

The chain links TRBV5-1 to TRBJ2-7; 7 bases agree with TRBD2. V was clipped by 6 bases and J by 2 bases; unmatched bases: 14. The CDR3 spans 16 residues. Per germline, CDR1 SGHRS and CDR2 YFSETQ. The DNA of the CDR3 is TGCGCCAGCACCCCGGAAATACTAGCGCCACCCTACGAGCAGTACTTC. This gives the protein CASTPEILAPPYEQYF.

The rearrangement joins TRBV7-8 to TRBJ2-7, with 7 bases identical to TRBD1. Germline V gene lookup returns CDR1 SGHVS and CDR2 FQNEAQ. With 10 bases clipped from V and 5 bases from J, the junction kept 20 bases outside the gene matches. The CDR3 is made up of 16 amino acids. Here the CDR3 DNA reads TGTGCCATCTCAGAATTCCCGGGACAGACTCTCGACGAGCAGTACTTC. Amino acids: CAISEFPGQTLDEQYF. Full variable domain (outside the CDR3, taken from reference TRBV7-8 and TRBJ2-7): GAGVSQSPRYKVAKRGQDVALRCDPISGHVSLFWYQQALGQGPEFLTYFQNEAQLDKSGLPSDRFFAERPEGSVSTLKIQRTQQEDSAVYLCAISEFPGQTLDEQYFGPGTRLTVT.

For this clone: At one end the junction does not follow the germline gene, possibly because of a read error. This sequence joins TRBV7-9 and TRBJ2-7; D is possibly TRBD1 (5 bases). This CDR3 comprises 12 residues. Germline V gene lookup returns CDR1 SEHNR and CDR2 FQNEAQ (reference sequence). The chain's CDR3 is CASSLEGNRLAF. CDR3 nucleotide sequence: TGTGCCAGCAGCTTAGAGGGGAACAGGTTGGCCTTC.

The V gene is TRBV7-2, the J gene TRBJ2-5; TRBD2 is a possible D gene (6 bases). Per germline, CDR1 SGHTA and CDR2 FQGNSA. Deletions cut 2 bases from V and 5 bases from J, with 18 bases between. This CDR3 has 16 residues. The CDR3 loop is CASSLSRRVGLETQYF. CDR3 DNA sequence: TGTGCCAGCAGCTTAAGCCGGAGGGTAGGGTTGGAGACCCAGTACTTC. The entire variable domain, with the rest obtained from reference TRBV7-2 and TRBJ2-5, is as follows: GAGVSQSPSNKVTEKGKDVELRCDPISGHTALYWYRQSLGQGLEFLIYFQGNSAPDKSGLPSDRFSAERTGGSVSTLTIQRTQQEDSAVYLCASSLSRRVGLETQYFGPGTRLLVL.

V gene TRBV6-1 combines with J gene TRBJ2-1, with D unresolved. Germline V gene lookup returns CDR1 MNHNS and CDR2 SASEGT. This CDR3 has 15 residues. Trimming removed 0 bases at V and 3 bases at J, with 9 bases between. For the CDR3, the DNA is TGTGCCAGCAGTGAAGCGTTGATCGGCTACAATGAGCAGTTCTTC. Its translation: CASSEALIGYNEQFF.

This sequence joins TRBV7-8 and TRBJ2-7; 7 positions agree with TRBD1. Trimming cost V 2 bases and J 3 bases; bases outside gene matches: 7. The CDR3 contains 15 residues. CDR1 SGHVS and CDR2 FQNEAQ come from the germline V gene. The chain's CDR3 is CASSLFQGVSYEQYF. In DNA, the CDR3 is TGTGCCAGCAGCTTATTTCAGGGGGTCAGCTACGAGCAGTACTTC.

The chain uses TRBV14 and TRBJ1-3; TRBD1 matches at 9 bases. Trimming at V came to 0 bases and at J to 2 bases, leaving 2 bases not matched to a gene. The CDR3 has 16 amino acids. The germline V gene encodes CDR1 SGHDN and CDR2 FVKESK. CDR3 residues: CASSQDWDRAGNTIYF. As DNA, the CDR3 is TGTGCCAGCAGCCAAGATTGGGACAGGGCTGGAAACACCATATATTTT. Drawing the rest from reference TRBV14 and TRBJ1-3, the complete variable domain is EAGVTQFPSHSVIEKGQTVTLRCDPISGHDNLYWYRRVMGKEIKFLLHFVKESKQDESGMPNNRFLAERTGGTYSTLKVQPAELEDSGVYFCASSQDWDRAGNTIYFGEGSWLTVV.

This chain links TRBV7-9 with TRBJ1-4; D is uncertain. The germline gives CDR1 SEHNR, CDR2 FQNEAQ (reference sequence). This CDR3 is 14 amino acids long. V lost 5 bases and J 7 bases, leaving 14 bases between the germline ends. The CDR3 loop is CASSVEAGTEKLFF. The CDR3 bases are TGTGCCAGCAGCGTAGAGGCAGGAACTGAAAAACTGTTTTTT.

The chain has TRBV6-4 and TRBJ2-7; 8 bases are shared with TRBD2. Unmatched junction bases numbered 9, after V lost 6 bases and J lost 2 bases. CDR1 MRHNA and CDR2 SNTAGT come from the germline V gene. This CDR3 contains 15 residues. The CDR3, as DNA: TGTGCCAGCAGCCACGGGACTAGGAAAACCTACGAGCAGTACTTC. This codes for CASSHGTRKTYEQYF.

This sequence joins TRBV12-5 and TRBJ1-1, with a tentative D call TRBD1 (5 bases). V was clipped by 5 bases and J by 3 bases, with 7 bases between them. Germline-derived CDR1 and CDR2 are LGHNT and FRNRAP. The CDR3 is made up of 12 amino acids. The CDR3 protein is CASGTGDTEAFF. CDR3 coding DNA: TGTGCTAGTGGTACAGGTGACACTGAAGCTTTCTTT.